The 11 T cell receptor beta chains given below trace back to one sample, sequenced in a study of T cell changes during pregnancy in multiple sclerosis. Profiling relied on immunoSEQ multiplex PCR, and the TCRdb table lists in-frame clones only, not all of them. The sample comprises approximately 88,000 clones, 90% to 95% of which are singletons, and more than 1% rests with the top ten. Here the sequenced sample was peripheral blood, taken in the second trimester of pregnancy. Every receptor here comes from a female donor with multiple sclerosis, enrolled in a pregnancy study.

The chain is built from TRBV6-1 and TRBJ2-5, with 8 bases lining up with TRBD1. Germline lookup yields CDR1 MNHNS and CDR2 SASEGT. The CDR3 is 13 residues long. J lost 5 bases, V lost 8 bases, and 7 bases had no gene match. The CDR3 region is CASGRGPGETQYF. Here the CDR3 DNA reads TGTGCCAGCGGCAGGGGGCCGGGGGAGACCCAGTACTTC.

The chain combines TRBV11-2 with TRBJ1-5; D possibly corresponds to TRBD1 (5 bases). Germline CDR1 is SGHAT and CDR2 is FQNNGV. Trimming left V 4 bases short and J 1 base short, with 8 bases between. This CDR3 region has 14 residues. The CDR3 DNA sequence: TGTGCCAGCAGCTACGGGGGAAGCAATCAGCCCCAGCATTTT. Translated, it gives CASSYGGSNQPQHF.

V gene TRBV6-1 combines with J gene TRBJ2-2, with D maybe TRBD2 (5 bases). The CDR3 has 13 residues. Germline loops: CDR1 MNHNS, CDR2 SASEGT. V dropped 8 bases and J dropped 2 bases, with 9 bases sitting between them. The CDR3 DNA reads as TGTGCCAGCGAAGCGGACAACACCGGGGAGCTGTTTTTT. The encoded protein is CASEADNTGELFF.

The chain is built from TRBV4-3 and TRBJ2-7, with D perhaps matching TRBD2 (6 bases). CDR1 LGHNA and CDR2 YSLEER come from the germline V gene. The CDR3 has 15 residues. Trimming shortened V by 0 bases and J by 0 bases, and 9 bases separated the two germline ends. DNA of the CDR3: TGCGCCAGCAGCCAAGAGGAGGGGAGCTCCTACGAGCAGTACTTC. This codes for CASSQEEGSSYEQYF.

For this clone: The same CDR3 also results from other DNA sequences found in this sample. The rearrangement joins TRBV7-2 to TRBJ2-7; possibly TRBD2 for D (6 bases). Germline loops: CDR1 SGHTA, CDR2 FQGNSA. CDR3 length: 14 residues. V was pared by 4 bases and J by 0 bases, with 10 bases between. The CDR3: CASSSGTGSYEQYF. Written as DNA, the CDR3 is TGTGCCAGCAGCTCCGGGACTGGCTCCTACGAGCAGTACTTC.

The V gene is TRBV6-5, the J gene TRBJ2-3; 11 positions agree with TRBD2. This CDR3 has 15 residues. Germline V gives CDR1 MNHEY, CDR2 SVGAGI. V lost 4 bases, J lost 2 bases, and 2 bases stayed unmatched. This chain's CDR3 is CASSLAGGYTDTQYF. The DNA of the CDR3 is TGTGCCAGCAGTTTAGCGGGAGGGTACACAGATACGCAGTATTTT.

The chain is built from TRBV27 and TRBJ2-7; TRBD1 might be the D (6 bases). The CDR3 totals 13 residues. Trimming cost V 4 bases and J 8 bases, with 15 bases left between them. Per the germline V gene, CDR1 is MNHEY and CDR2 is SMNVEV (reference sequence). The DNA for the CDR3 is TGTGCCAGCAGTTGGGGACAATCCAGGCAGCAGTACTTC. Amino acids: CASSWGQSRQQYF.

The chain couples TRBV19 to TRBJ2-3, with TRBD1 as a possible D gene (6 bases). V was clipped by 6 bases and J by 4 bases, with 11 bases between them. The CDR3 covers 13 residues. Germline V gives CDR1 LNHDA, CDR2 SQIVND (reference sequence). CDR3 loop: CASRVSGADTQYF. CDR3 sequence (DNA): TGTGCCAGTAGGGTCTCAGGGGCAGATACGCAGTATTTT.

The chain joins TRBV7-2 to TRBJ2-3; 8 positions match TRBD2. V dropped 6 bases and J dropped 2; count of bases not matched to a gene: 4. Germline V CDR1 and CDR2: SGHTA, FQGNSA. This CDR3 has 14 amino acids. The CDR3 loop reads CASRYSGTTDTQYF. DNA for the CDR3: TGTGCCAGCAGATATAGCGGGACCACAGATACGCAGTATTTT.

The CDR3 reads CASSPSGGEQYF. The CDR3 DNA reads as TGTGCCAGCAGCCCCTCAGGGGGCGAGCAGTACTTC. The chain links TRBV14 to TRBJ2-7; 7 positions agree with TRBD1. The CDR3 length is 12 residues. Germline CDR1 SGHDN, CDR2 FVKESK. The ends lost 4 bases at V and 6 bases at J; junction bases unmatched: 3.

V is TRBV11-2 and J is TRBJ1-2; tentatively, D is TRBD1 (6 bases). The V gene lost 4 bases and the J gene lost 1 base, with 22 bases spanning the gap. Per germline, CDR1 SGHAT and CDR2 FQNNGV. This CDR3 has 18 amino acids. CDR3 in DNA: TGTGCCAGCAGCTGCGAGGGGGGGGGCGCGAATAATAACTATGGCTACACCTTC. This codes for CASSCEGGGANNNYGYTF.